The next 30 T cell receptor beta chains were all read from a single sample in a study of blood T cell repertoires in COVID-19. Profiled with immunoSEQ multiplex PCR; TCRdb holds only in-frame clones, not every one. The sample yields some 180,000 clones, 70% to 85% seen once. Sequencing was performed on peripheral blood. These receptors came from a human donor in a cohort sampled during active COVID-19.

CDR3 sequence: CASSLTGGNQPQHF. The CDR3 DNA follows: TGTGCCAGCAGCCTGACAGGGGGCAATCAGCCCCAGCATTTT. V gene TRBV7-9 combines with J gene TRBJ1-5; TRBD1 matches 8 bases. Per germline, CDR1 SEHNR and CDR2 FQNEAQ (reference sequence). The CDR3 is 14 amino acids. Trimming removed 5 bases from V and 2 bases from J; junction bases left unmatched: 2.

This sequence joins TRBV19 and TRBJ2-4; D is perhaps TRBD1 (5 bases). The V end lost 5 bases, the J end lost 2 bases, and 19 bases lay between the germline ends. Germline values: CDR1 LNHDA, CDR2 SQIVND (reference sequence). The CDR3 has 17 amino acids. In nucleotides, the CDR3 is TGTGCCAGTAGTCCCAGGGCCGGCGAGTGGTCCAAAAACATTCAGTACTTC. It yields the protein CASSPRAGEWSKNIQYF.

The V gene is TRBV5-6, the J gene TRBJ2-5; 7 nucleotides match TRBD2. After removal of 2 bases from V and 1 base from J, the junction contained 5 bases not matched to a gene. Germline assignment: CDR1 SGHDT and CDR2 YYEEEE. The length of the CDR3 is 15 residues. This CDR3 reads CASSFLTGGQETQYF. CDR3 in DNA: TGTGCCAGCAGCTTCTTAACGGGGGGCCAAGAGACCCAGTACTTC.

The chain has TRBV2 and TRBJ1-2; possibly TRBD1 for D (6 bases). Trimming cost V 2 bases and J 2 bases, with 6 bases left between them. Looked up from germline, CDR1 is SNHLY and CDR2 is FYNNEI. This CDR3 region has 13 residues. The CDR3 coding sequence is TGTGCCAGCAGTGAAAGGGGGAACTATGGCTACACCTTC. Translated: CASSERGNYGYTF.

The rearrangement uses TRBV2 and TRBJ1-6; TRBD1 is a possible D gene (5 bases). CDR1 is SNHLY, CDR2 FYNNEI, per germline. Trimming pared 8 bases from V and 6 bases from J, leaving 17 bases between. This CDR3 region has 15 residues. CDR3 region: CASELMGRANSPLHF. In DNA form, the CDR3 reads TGTGCCAGCGAGTTGATGGGCAGGGCTAATTCACCCCTCCACTTT. Full variable domain (outside the CDR3, taken from reference TRBV2 and TRBJ1-6): EPEVTQTPSHQVTQMGQEVILRCVPISNHLYFYWYRQILGQKVEFLVSFYNNEISEKSEIFDDQFSVERPDGSNFTLKIRSTKLEDSAMYFCASELMGRANSPLHFGNGTRLTVT.

This rearrangement joins TRBV7-3 to TRBJ1-6, with 7 positions matching TRBD1. The CDR3 sequence is 18 residues long. The V gene end was trimmed by 6 bases and the J gene end by 5 bases; junction bases not matched to a gene: 16. Germline V CDR1 and CDR2: SGHTA, FQGTGA. The CDR3 sequence: CASSYPLQTGPDNSPLHF. CDR3 DNA sequence: TGTGCCAGCAGTTATCCTCTCCAGACAGGGCCTGATAATTCACCCCTCCACTTT.

V is TRBV18 and J is TRBJ1-1; D gene uncertain. Trimming took 6 bases from V and 2 from J, leaving 10 bases between them. The CDR3 spans 13 residues. Germline V CDR1 and CDR2: KGHSH, LQKENI. The CDR3 loop is CASSQRGNTEAFF. The CDR3 DNA is TGTGCCAGCTCCCAAAGAGGTAACACTGAAGCTTTCTTT.

This rearrangement joins TRBV6-2 or TRBV6-3 to TRBJ2-3; 9 bases agree with TRBD2. V lost 2 bases and J lost 4; bases outside the gene matches: 13. This CDR3 has 18 residues. CDR1 MNHEY and CDR2 SVGEGT come from the germline V gene. CDR3 region: CASSYLTGTSLSADTQYF. The CDR3 nucleotides read TGTGCCAGCAGTTACCTAACCGGGACTAGCCTTTCCGCAGATACGCAGTATTTT.

This clone showed up just a few times. In the same sample, other DNA sequences code for this CDR3. The CDR3 is CAWSVRGGGYTF. The CDR3 region has the DNA TGTGCCTGGAGTGTACGAGGCGGTGGCTACACCTTC. V and J are TRBV30 and TRBJ1-2; D is unclear. Per germline, CDR1 GTSNPN and CDR2 SVGIG (reference sequence). The CDR3 runs 12 residues. The ends were cut back, 0 bases at V and 7 bases at J, with 9 bases in the middle.

This chain joins TRBV27 and TRBJ1-6; 8 nucleotides match TRBD1. CDR1 and CDR2 (germline): MNHEY, SMNVEV (reference sequence). Germline trimming cut 5 bases from V and 2 bases from J; bases unmatched to any gene: 2. The CDR3 runs to 15 residues. The CDR3 spells CASSPGGAYNSPLHF. The CDR3 bases are TGTGCCAGCAGTCCAGGGGGCGCCTATAATTCACCCCTCCACTTT.

The chain recombines TRBV7-2 with TRBJ2-7; 9 bases are a match to TRBD2. Germline trimming cut 2 bases from V and 3 bases from J; bases unmatched to any gene: 5. The CDR3 consists of 15 residues. Germline CDR1 is SGHTA and CDR2 is FQGNSA. The CDR3 sequence is CASSLLAGDSYEQYF. Written as DNA, the CDR3 is TGTGCCAGCAGCTTATTAGCGGGGGATAGCTACGAGCAGTACTTC.

CDR3 in amino acids: CASRPGQGASYGYTF. In nucleotides, the CDR3 is TGTGCCAGCAGGCCGGGACAGGGGGCTTCCTATGGCTACACCTTC. V usage is TRBV2 and J usage is TRBJ1-2, with TRBD1 matching over 12 bases. V gave up 6 bases and J gave up 4 bases; unmatched junction bases: 6. Germline V CDR1 and CDR2: SNHLY, FYNNEI. This CDR3 comprises 15 residues. Combining the CDR3 with reference TRBV2 and TRBJ1-2 gives the whole variable domain EPEVTQTPSHQVTQMGQEVILRCVPISNHLYFYWYRQILGQKVEFLVSFYNNEISEKSEIFDDQFSVERPDGSNFTLKIRSTKLEDSAMYFCASRPGQGASYGYTFGSGTRLTVV.

This clone came up a few times. The chain links TRBV30 to TRBJ1-2; 7 nucleotides agree with TRBD1. Germline V CDR1 and CDR2: GTSNPN, SVGIG (reference sequence). The junction had 13 bases not matched to a gene; V was cut back by 2 bases and J by 4 bases. There are 16 residues in the CDR3. The CDR3 DNA reads as TGTGCCTGGAGTCCCTTCCCGAAAGGGGGCCGCTATGGCTACACCTTC. Amino acid sequence: CAWSPFPKGGRYGYTF.

The CDR3 loop reads CASSLRGTNQPQHF. The CDR3 coding sequence is TGTGCCAGCAGCTTGAGGGGGACCAATCAGCCCCAGCATTTT. The J gene is TRBJ1-5, the V gene TRBV5-4, with a weak D call TRBD1 (6 bases). From germline, CDR1 is SGHNT and CDR2 YYREEE (reference sequence). V was clipped by 1 base and J by 3 bases, with 8 bases between them. The CDR3 is 14 amino acids.

The CDR3 DNA sequence: TGTGCCAGCAGTTTAACGACAGGGGAGGAAAATCAGCCCCAGCATTTT. Its translation: CASSLTTGEENQPQHF. The chain uses TRBV6-2 or TRBV6-3 and TRBJ1-5; 8 bases are a match to TRBD1. J lost 4 bases, V lost 4 bases, and 9 bases had no gene match. This CDR3 comprises 16 residues. Germline-derived CDR1 and CDR2 are MNHEY and SVGEGT.

The chain carries TRBV19 and TRBJ1-5; D unclear. Trimming pared 3 bases from V and 4 bases from J, leaving 10 bases between. The CDR3 consists of 14 residues. CDR1 and CDR2 from the germline V gene are LNHDA and SQIVND (reference sequence). CDR3 bases: TGTGCCAGTAGTATTACAGCGGGAAATCAGCCCCAGCATTTT. Translation gives CASSITAGNQPQHF.

The chain couples TRBV11-2 to TRBJ2-2, with a tentative D call TRBD1 (7 bases). Germline-derived CDR1 and CDR2 are SGHAT and FQNNGV. The CDR3 is made up of 15 amino acids. V was cut by 3 bases and J by 0 bases, with 8 bases left in between. CDR3 sequence reads: CASSFRGANTGELFF. CDR3 DNA sequence: TGTGCCAGCAGCTTCAGGGGGGCGAACACCGGGGAGCTGTTTTTT.

This rearrangement joins TRBV7-9 to TRBJ2-7, with D perhaps matching TRBD2 (7 bases). There are 15 residues in the CDR3. The germline CDR1 and CDR2 sequences are SEHNR and FQNEAQ (reference sequence). V gave up 5 bases and J gave up 1 base, with 15 bases separating them. As DNA, the CDR3 is TGTGCCAGCAGCAAAGAAGGGGGGGAATCCTACGAGCAGTACTTC. This encodes CASSKEGGESYEQYF. Full variable domain (outside the CDR3, taken from reference TRBV7-9 and TRBJ2-7): DTGVSQNPRHKITKRGQNVTFRCDPISEHNRLYWYRQTLGQGPEFLTYFQNEAQLEKSRLLSDRFSAERPKGSFSTLEIQRTEQGDSAMYLCASSKEGGESYEQYFGPGTRLTVT.

The J gene is TRBJ1-2, the V gene TRBV20-1; D is ambiguous. This CDR3 region has 11 residues. CDR1 is DFQATT and CDR2 is SNEGSKA in the germline V gene (reference sequence). V shed 7 bases and J shed 5 bases, with 11 bases lying between them. The CDR3 DNA sequence: TGCAGTGTTCACCTGGCTTATGGCTACACCTTC. Translating it yields CSVHLAYGYTF.

The table lists this clone with a few counts. The rearrangement uses TRBV7-3 and TRBJ2-1; D is perhaps TRBD2 (5 bases). The V end was cut by 1 base, the J end by 6 bases, with 16 bases between. CDR3 length equals 16 residues. Germline CDR1 reads SGHTA; CDR2 reads FQGTGA. The DNA for the CDR3 is TGTGCCAGCAGCTTAATGGCGCTAGCTCCGCCCAATGAGCAGTTCTTC. Protein: CASSLMALAPPNEQFF.

This clone occurred many times. This chain joins TRBV4-1 and TRBJ2-7; 9 bases match TRBD2. With V trimmed by 5 bases and J by 5 bases, 10 bases remained unmatched. Germline assignment: CDR1 MGHRA and CDR2 YSYEKL. This CDR3 is 15 amino acids long. This chain's CDR3 is CASSYIAGDINEQYF. CDR3 coding DNA: TGCGCCAGCAGCTATATAGCGGGGGACATCAACGAGCAGTACTTC.

The chain joins TRBV19 to TRBJ2-5; D is possibly TRBD1 (6 bases). Germline-derived CDR1 and CDR2 are LNHDA and SQIVND (reference sequence). The CDR3 contains 16 residues. V lost 3 bases and J lost 4, with 18 bases in between. DNA of the CDR3: TGTGCCAGTAGTATTTGGGGGCGGAGGTCCGGAGAGACCCAGTACTTC. This encodes CASSIWGRRSGETQYF.

The chain recombines TRBV3-1 (or the pseudogene TRBV3-2) with TRBJ2-7, with 12 bases that match TRBD1. Germline V CDR1 and CDR2: LGHDT, YNNKEL (reference sequence). The CDR3 extends over 16 amino acids. J lost 5 bases, V lost 4 bases, and 9 bases had no gene match. In nucleotides, the CDR3 is TGTGCCAGCAGCCCTGGGACAGGGGGCTTTCGCGACGAGCAGTACTTC. Its translation: CASSPGTGGFRDEQYF.

The chain joins TRBV2 to TRBJ2-5; D is possibly TRBD1 (5 bases). There are 11 residues in the CDR3. V shed 7 bases and J shed 9 bases, with 12 bases lying between them. Germline V gene sequence: CDR1 SNHLY, CDR2 FYNNEI. The CDR3 bases are TGTGCCAGCACCCAGCAAGGGGCCCAGTACTTC. Amino acid sequence: CASTQQGAQYF.

The chain links TRBV19 to TRBJ1-4; D gene uncertain. Germline-derived CDR1 and CDR2 are LNHDA and SQIVND (reference sequence). The CDR3 runs to 15 residues. Trimming stripped 1 base from V and 6 bases from J, with 12 bases between. This chain's CDR3 is CASSIGRGIYEKLFF. Written as DNA, the CDR3 is TGTGCCAGTAGTATAGGTCGGGGAATATATGAAAAACTGTTTTTT.

This clone is a singleton in its sample. V is TRBV27 and J is TRBJ1-2, with 9 positions matching TRBD1. The CDR3 runs to 14 residues. J was trimmed by 7 bases and V by 2 bases; bases with no gene match: 5. Germline V gene sequence: CDR1 MNHEY, CDR2 SMNVEV (reference sequence). The CDR3 nucleotides read TGTGCCAGCAGTTTAATGGGACAGGGCTTTGGCTACACCTTC. It encodes CASSLMGQGFGYTF.

The gene calls are TRBV10-3 and TRBJ1-2, with TRBD1 matching 7 bases. Looked up from germline, CDR1 is ENHRY and CDR2 is SYGVKD. V shed 7 bases, J shed 3 bases, and the junction held 8 bases outside the gene matches. The CDR3 totals 14 residues. CDR3 in DNA: TGTGCCATCAAACCAGGGGGAAGGGACTATGGCTACACCTTC. This sequence encodes CAIKPGGRDYGYTF.

J is TRBJ2-7 and V is TRBV4-1, with 8 nucleotides matching TRBD2. J gave up 3 bases and V 3 bases, and 7 bases lay outside the gene matches. The CDR3 sequence is 15 residues long. The V gene's germline CDR1 is MGHRA and CDR2 YSYEKL. The CDR3 bases are TGCGCCAGCAGCCACGCGACGGGGGGGTACTACGAGCAGTACTTC. It specifies CASSHATGGYYEQYF.

V gene TRBV2 combines with J gene TRBJ1-2; TRBD1 aligns across 10 bases. The germline gives CDR1 SNHLY, CDR2 FYNNEI. With V trimmed by 4 bases and J by 3 bases, 8 bases remained unmatched. The CDR3 covers 16 residues. The CDR3 DNA reads TGTGCCAGCAGTGGCTGGACAGGGGGTTTAGACTATGGCTACACCTTC. Protein: CASSGWTGGLDYGYTF. Full variable domain (outside the CDR3, taken from reference TRBV2 and TRBJ1-2): EPEVTQTPSHQVTQMGQEVILRCVPISNHLYFYWYRQILGQKVEFLVSFYNNEISEKSEIFDDQFSVERPDGSNFTLKIRSTKLEDSAMYFCASSGWTGGLDYGYTFGSGTRLTVV.

This rearrangement joins TRBV13 to TRBJ1-6, with 8 bases fitting TRBD1. This CDR3 contains 15 residues. Germline CDR1 reads PRHDT; CDR2 reads FYEKMQ (reference sequence). The trim removed 3 bases at V and 5 bases at J, leaving 3 bases unmatched. The CDR3 protein is CASSFRDRNNSPLHF. The CDR3 DNA reads TGTGCCAGCAGCTTCCGGGACAGGAATAATTCACCCCTCCACTTT. The variable domain in full, with the rest retrieved from reference TRBV13 and TRBJ1-6, is AAGVIQSPRHLIKEKRETATLKCYPIPRHDTVYWYQQGPGQDPQFLISFYEKMQSDKGSIPDRFSAQQFSDYHSELNMSSLELGDSALYFCASSFRDRNNSPLHFGNGTRLTVT.